The 32 T cell receptor beta chains presented below share a single source sample, sequenced in a study of blood T cell repertoires in COVID-19. Sequencing used immunoSEQ multiplex PCR; TCRdb keeps in-frame clones, though not all of them. The sample has 200,000 to 250,000 clones, 85% to 90% seen once; the top ten hold approximately 3%. Input material: PBMCs or T cells enriched from blood (not recorded which). Source of these receptors: a woman in her forties or fifties in a cohort exposed to, infected with or recovered from COVID-19 (not recorded which).

The CDR3 DNA sequence: TGTGCCAGCAGCTTATTGCGGGGAACGGGGGAGCTGTTTTTT. It is translated as CASSLLRGTGELFF. V gene TRBV7-2 combines with J gene TRBJ2-2; tentatively, D is TRBD2 (6 bases). V dropped 2 bases and J dropped 8 bases, with 12 bases sitting between them. The germline V gene has CDR1 SGHTA and CDR2 FQGNSA. The CDR3 runs to 14 residues.

This chain joins TRBV6-2 or TRBV6-3 and TRBJ2-3, with D perhaps TRBD2 (5 bases). The germline V gene encodes CDR1 MNHEY and CDR2 SVGEGT. Trimming left V 2 bases short and J 2 bases short, with 17 bases between. CDR3 size: 17 residues. CDR3 sequence: CASSYPLGERFTDTQYF. CDR3 DNA: TGTGCCAGCAGTTACCCCCTCGGGGAGCGATTCACAGATACGCAGTATTTT.

The chain joins TRBV29-1 to TRBJ2-7; D ambiguous. V shed 3 bases and J shed 0 bases, with 3 bases lying between them. CDR3 length: 11 amino acids. Germline loops: CDR1 SQVTM, CDR2 ANQGSEA. The CDR3 region has the DNA TGCAGCGTTGACAGCTCCTACGAGCAGTACTTC. It codes for CSVDSSYEQYF.

The chain recombines TRBV18 with TRBJ2-5; 8 positions match TRBD1. This CDR3 is 14 amino acids long. Germline-derived CDR1 and CDR2 are KGHSH and LQKENI. J lost 0 bases, V lost 6 bases, and 3 bases had no gene match. The CDR3 region is CASSLQGDQETQYF. The CDR3 DNA reads TGTGCCAGCTCGCTACAGGGGGACCAAGAGACCCAGTACTTC.

The genes are TRBV9 and TRBJ1-2; no clear D. V was pared by 1 base and J by 2 bases, with 12 bases between. This CDR3 has 15 residues. In germline, CDR1 is SGDLS, CDR2 YYNGEE. CDR3 sequence (DNA): TGTGCCAGCAGCGTAAAAGACTTCGGGAACTATGGCTACACCTTC. Protein: CASSVKDFGNYGYTF.

The chain has TRBV18 and TRBJ2-7, with 7 bases matching TRBD1. V lost 1 base and J lost 3; bases outside the gene matches: 3. The CDR3 is 14 amino acids. Germline-derived CDR1 and CDR2 are KGHSH and LQKENI. In DNA, the CDR3 is TGTGCCAGCTCACCACAGGGGGCGCTCTACGAGCAGTACTTC. Encoded protein: CASSPQGALYEQYF.

The chain links TRBV5-8 to TRBJ1-2; 8 bases agree with TRBD1. Germline assignment: CDR1 SGHTS and CDR2 YDEGEE. V lost 0 bases and J lost 6; bases outside the gene matches: 19. The CDR3 extends over 19 amino acids. The CDR3 nucleotides are TGTGCCAGCAGCTTGGCCTACGAGGCAGGGGGCGCAAGGAGTGATGGCTACACCTTC. It is translated as CASSLAYEAGGARSDGYTF.

The rearrangement links TRBV10-3 to TRBJ2-7, with 7 nucleotides matching TRBD2. The germline gives CDR1 ENHRY, CDR2 SYGVKD. This CDR3 is built from 15 residues. V was pared by 0 bases and J by 0 bases, with 2 bases of the junction left unmatched. CDR3 in DNA: TGTGCCATCAGTGAGTCGGGGGGGTACTCCTACGAGCAGTACTTC. This translates into CAISESGGYSYEQYF.

This chain joins TRBV29-1 and TRBJ1-2; D unclear. The CDR3 is 13 amino acids. Trimming left V 7 bases short and J 4 bases short, with 16 bases between. Germline values: CDR1 SQVTM, CDR2 ANQGSEA. In DNA, the CDR3 is TGCAGCGCCCACGGGGATGGATCCTATGGCTACACCTTC. It yields the protein CSAHGDGSYGYTF.

CDR3 protein: CASSARQGNTEAFF. DNA for the CDR3: TGTGCCAGCAGCGCCCGACAGGGGAATACTGAAGCTTTCTTT. The chain recombines TRBV5-5 with TRBJ1-1; TRBD1 agrees at 8 bases. The CDR3 is made up of 14 amino acids. V gave up 4 bases and J gave up 5 bases; unmatched junction bases: 7. CDR1 SGHKS and CDR2 YYEKEE come from the germline V gene (reference sequence).

This clone was seen just once. This chain connects TRBV9 to TRBJ1-2; 9 bases line up with TRBD1. The germline gives CDR1 SGDLS, CDR2 YYNGEE. This CDR3 contains 14 residues. V was pared by 3 bases and J by 6 bases, with 6 bases of the junction left unmatched. The CDR3, as DNA: TGTGCCAGCAGCGGGGGACAGGGTTTTGATGGCTACACCTTC. As protein: CASSGGQGFDGYTF.

The gene calls are TRBV18 and TRBJ2-7, with TRBD1 identical over 7 bases. The CDR3 extends over 13 amino acids. Germline values: CDR1 KGHSH, CDR2 LQKENI. J lost 3 bases, V lost 4 bases, and 3 bases had no gene match. CDR3 coding DNA: TGTGCCAGCTCACTTCGGACAGGCTACGAGCAGTACTTC. Its protein is CASSLRTGYEQYF.

CDR3 in DNA: TGCGCCAGCAGCCCAGGACAGGGTTCAACTCGGGGGACCCAGTACTTC. Translating it yields CASSPGQGSTRGTQYF. V and J are TRBV4-3 and TRBJ2-5; TRBD1 aligns across 8 bases. Trimming took 4 bases from V and 7 from J; bases not matched to a gene: 14. Per the germline V gene, CDR1 is LGHNA and CDR2 is YSLEER. The CDR3 is 16 residues long.

The chain has TRBV19 and TRBJ1-1, with 7 bases lining up with TRBD1. CDR1 LNHDA and CDR2 SQIVND come from the germline V gene (reference sequence). Losses at the gene ends were 5 bases for V and 4 bases for J; bases not matched to a gene: 7. The CDR3 totals 14 residues. The DNA for the CDR3 is TGTGCCAGTAGTGTTGACAGGGTTGGCACTGAAGCTTTCTTT. Translated: CASSVDRVGTEAFF.

The V call is TRBV2, the J call TRBJ2-5, with 12 bases fitting TRBD1. The CDR3 sequence is 15 residues long. The junction had 6 bases not matched to a gene; V was cut back by 6 bases and J by 4 bases. CDR1 SNHLY and CDR2 FYNNEI come from the germline V gene. The chain's CDR3 is CASRDGTGGRETQYF. CDR3 nucleotides: TGTGCCAGCAGAGACGGGACAGGGGGCCGAGAGACCCAGTACTTC.

The chain combines TRBV28 with TRBJ2-7, with 9 bases aligning to TRBD2. Germline trimming cut 1 base from V and 7 bases from J; bases unmatched to any gene: 5. This CDR3 contains 14 residues. Germline V gene sequence: CDR1 MDHEN, CDR2 SYDVKM. The CDR3, as DNA: TGTGCCAGCAGTTTATCTAGCGGGGCTAGAGAGCAGTACTTC. This sequence encodes CASSLSSGAREQYF.

The V gene is TRBV25-1, the J gene TRBJ1-1; D may be TRBD1 (5 bases). Germline V gene sequence: CDR1 MGHDK, CDR2 SYGVNS. V gave up 4 bases and J gave up 5 bases, with 14 bases separating them. The CDR3 is 14 residues long. Here the CDR3 DNA reads TGTGCCAGCAGTGTCACTGTAGGGGTGACTGAAGCTTTCTTT. Encoded protein: CASSVTVGVTEAFF.

This chain uses TRBV6-4 with TRBJ2-3, with 9 nucleotides matching TRBD1. The CDR3 runs 15 residues. CDR1 is MRHNA, CDR2 SNTAGT, per germline. The J segment lost 5 bases and the V segment lost 3 bases, leaving 6 bases of the junction unmatched. CDR3 DNA sequence: TGTGCCAGCAGTGATCCGGACAGGGGAATAGATACGCAGTATTTT. Protein sequence: CASSDPDRGIDTQYF.

The chain employs TRBV7-2 and TRBJ1-3; maybe TRBD1 (6 bases). The length of the CDR3 is 19 residues. Trimming took 1 base from V and 0 from J, leaving 19 bases between them. Per germline, CDR1 SGHTA and CDR2 FQGNSA. As DNA, the CDR3 is TGTGCCAGCAGCTTAGTACCCTTAAACAGGGCACCCTCTGGAAACACCATATATTTT. This encodes CASSLVPLNRAPSGNTIYF.

The rearrangement joins TRBV5-1 to TRBJ1-2; D is perhaps TRBD1 (6 bases). V was trimmed by 4 bases and J by 3 bases, leaving 10 bases between them. There are 13 residues in the CDR3. Germline V lookup: CDR1 SGHRS, CDR2 YFSETQ. The CDR3 DNA reads as TGCGCCAGCAGCCCGACAGGTGACTATGGCTACACCTTC. Translating gives CASSPTGDYGYTF.

The J gene is TRBJ2-1, the V gene TRBV7-8; perhaps TRBD1 as D (5 bases). The germline gives CDR1 SGHVS, CDR2 FQNEAQ. The CDR3 is made up of 14 amino acids. Trimming took off 1 base at V and 4 bases at J, with 8 bases between the two ends. CDR3 region: CASSLGQTYNEQFF. The CDR3 DNA reads TGTGCCAGCAGCTTAGGACAGACGTACAATGAGCAGTTCTTC.

The chain combines TRBV5-5 with TRBJ2-1; 13 bases line up with TRBD2. The CDR3 is 17 residues long. Trimming at V came to 3 bases and at J to 2 bases, leaving 5 bases not matched to a gene. Germline values: CDR1 SGHKS, CDR2 YYEKEE (reference sequence). Here the CDR3 reads CASSSRLAGGAYNEQFF. As DNA, the CDR3 is TGTGCCAGCAGCTCCAGACTAGCGGGGGGCGCCTACAATGAGCAGTTCTTC.

V usage is TRBV3-1 (or the pseudogene TRBV3-2) and J usage is TRBJ1-2; no firm D call. The CDR3 has 15 amino acids. V was pared by 1 base and J by 7 bases, with 16 bases between. Germline CDR1 is LGHDT and CDR2 is YNNKEL (reference sequence). CDR3 sequence reads: CASSQVGGRAGGYTF. In DNA form, the CDR3 reads TGTGCCAGCAGCCAAGTTGGAGGGAGGGCGGGTGGCTACACCTTC.

The chain's CDR3 is CATTDQGPNYGYTF. DNA for the CDR3: TGTGCCACTACCGATCAGGGCCCAAACTATGGCTACACCTTC. The chain employs TRBV2 and TRBJ1-2; D is possibly TRBD1 (5 bases). CDR1 and CDR2 (germline): SNHLY, FYNNEI. V was clipped by 10 bases and J by 2 bases, with 17 bases between them. This CDR3 region has 14 residues. The complete variable domain, with remaining parts taken from reference TRBV2 and TRBJ1-2, reads EPEVTQTPSHQVTQMGQEVILRCVPISNHLYFYWYRQILGQKVEFLVSFYNNEISEKSEIFDDQFSVERPDGSNFTLKIRSTKLEDSAMYFCATTDQGPNYGYTFGSGTRLTVV.

The chain combines TRBV27 with TRBJ1-3; 10 nucleotides agree with TRBD1. Germline loops: CDR1 MNHEY, CDR2 SMNVEV (reference sequence). The CDR3 extends over 15 amino acids. Germline trimming cut 5 bases from V and 4 bases from J; bases unmatched to any gene: 5. The CDR3 spells CASSNLDRGGNTIYF. DNA of the CDR3: TGTGCCAGCAGTAACCTGGACAGGGGGGGAAACACCATATATTTT.

A single count supports this clone. V and J are TRBV11-2 and TRBJ2-5; 7 bases match TRBD1. V shed 5 bases and J 4 bases; nucleotides not matched to a gene: 13. Germline V gene sequence: CDR1 SGHAT, CDR2 FQNNGV. This CDR3 spans 16 amino acids. The DNA for the CDR3 is TGTGCCAGCAGCCCCCTCGACAGGGTTGATCGAGAGACCCAGTACTTC. Its protein product is CASSPLDRVDRETQYF.

This chain links TRBV5-1 with TRBJ2-2; 7 bases agree with TRBD1. This CDR3 region has 14 residues. The germline V gene has CDR1 SGHRS and CDR2 YFSETQ. The V segment lost 0 bases and the J segment 4 bases; nucleotides outside the gene matches: 0. CDR3 nucleotides: TGCGCCAGCAGCTTGGAGGGGGCCACCGGGGAGCTGTTTTTT. Translating it yields CASSLEGATGELFF.

The chain is built from TRBV9 and TRBJ2-3, with 10 bases fitting TRBD1. Germline-derived CDR1 and CDR2 are SGDLS and YYNGEE. Unmatched junction bases numbered 14, after V lost 4 bases and J lost 9 bases. The length of the CDR3 is 16 residues. The CDR3 protein is CASSPRQGADFRTQYF. CDR3 DNA: TGTGCCAGCAGCCCAAGACAGGGGGCGGATTTCAGGACGCAGTATTTT.

The chain uses TRBV30 and TRBJ1-1; a weak D match, TRBD1 (5 bases). This CDR3 contains 20 residues. Germline V gene sequence: CDR1 GTSNPN, CDR2 SVGIG (reference sequence). V was pared by 0 bases and J by 0 bases, with 26 bases between. CDR3 protein: CAWSVGPGQRTINMNTEAFF. The CDR3 DNA follows: TGTGCCTGGAGTGTTGGCCCAGGGCAGCGAACAATAAACATGAACACTGAAGCTTTCTTT.

This chain uses TRBV30 with TRBJ1-2, with D perhaps TRBD1 (5 bases). With 2 bases removed from V and 8 bases from J, the gap between germline ends came to 15 bases. This CDR3 region has 13 residues. The germline V gene encodes CDR1 GTSNPN and CDR2 SVGIG (reference sequence). CDR3 coding DNA: TGTGCCTGGAGTTCCCAGGCGGGGGACGGCTACACCTTC. Amino acid sequence: CAWSSQAGDGYTF.

This chain joins TRBV19 and TRBJ1-1; D is perhaps TRBD1 (6 bases). Germline V CDR1 and CDR2: LNHDA, SQIVND (reference sequence). The V and J ends lost 3 bases and 8 bases respectively, with 10 bases between them. The CDR3 sequence is 12 residues long. The CDR3 loop is CASSIIRGEAFF. DNA for the CDR3: TGTGCCAGTAGTATTATCAGGGGAGAAGCTTTCTTT.

The J gene is TRBJ1-1, the V gene TRBV19; TRBD1 agrees at 9 bases. J was trimmed by 4 bases and V by 5 bases; bases with no gene match: 8. The CDR3 is 15 amino acids. Germline V CDR1 and CDR2: LNHDA, SQIVND (reference sequence). The CDR3, as DNA: TGTGCCAGTAGTCCCTCCCCGACAGGGGGCACTGAAGCTTTCTTT. Protein sequence: CASSPSPTGGTEAFF.